This entry lists 6 T cell receptor beta chains sequenced from one sample in a study of blood T cell repertoires in COVID-19. Sequencing used immunoSEQ multiplex PCR; TCRdb keeps in-frame clones, though not all of them. The sample yields 350,000 to 450,000 clones, around nine tenths seen once. Specimen: peripheral blood. Source of these receptors: an older woman with COVID-19, enrolled during active disease.

About this clone itself: At one boundary the junction diverges from the germline segment, which might be a read error. This chain joins TRBV11-2 and TRBJ2-1; D tentatively reads TRBD1 or TRBD2 (5 bases each). In germline, CDR1 is SGHAT, CDR2 FQNNGV. This CDR3 spans 14 amino acids. CDR3: CASTLEGPPNEQFF. Here the CDR3 DNA reads TGTGCCAGCACCTTAGAGGGGCCCCCCAATGAGCAGTTCTTC.

The CDR3 DNA follows: TGTGCCAGCAGCGTAGTAGAAGAGGGCTGGACTGAAGCTTTCTTT. Protein sequence: CASSVVEEGWTEAFF. The rearrangement joins TRBV9 to TRBJ1-1; D unclear. V lost 0 bases and J 5 bases, leaving 14 bases between the germline ends. Germline CDR1 reads SGDLS; CDR2 reads YYNGEE. The CDR3 is made up of 15 amino acids.

DNA for the CDR3: TGTGCCAGCAACCGACCTCCAGGAAATGAAAAACTGTTTTTT. This translates into CASNRPPGNEKLFF. The V and J genes are TRBV7-9 and TRBJ1-4; no clear D gene. The CDR3 has 14 amino acids. Germline values: CDR1 SEHNR, CDR2 FQNEAQ (reference sequence). The V end lost 7 bases, the J end lost 5 bases, and 14 bases lay between the germline ends.

The chain is built from TRBV16 and TRBJ1-1; unclear D gene. Germline V gives CDR1 KGHSY, CDR2 FQNENV. This CDR3 is built from 12 residues. V dropped 3 bases and J dropped 5 bases, with 7 bases sitting between them. Here the CDR3 reads CASSQTGTEAFF. DNA for the CDR3: TGTGCCAGCAGCCAGACGGGGACTGAAGCTTTCTTT.

The rearrangement links TRBV5-6 to TRBJ2-7; TRBD1 matches 9 bases. The ends lost 5 bases at V and 5 bases at J; junction bases unmatched: 8. This CDR3 comprises 14 residues. Per germline, CDR1 SGHDT and CDR2 YYEEEE. This CDR3 reads CASRDRGKDHEQYF. The CDR3 DNA is TGTGCCAGCAGGGACAGGGGTAAAGACCACGAGCAGTACTTC.

The rearrangement uses TRBV5-1 and TRBJ2-2; D is undetermined. Germline V gives CDR1 SGHRS, CDR2 YFSETQ. Trimming took off 0 bases at V and 4 bases at J, with 4 bases between the two ends. The CDR3 consists of 13 residues. The DNA of the CDR3 is TGCGCCAGCAGCTTGGACAGCACCGGGGAGCTGTTTTTT. As protein: CASSLDSTGELFF.